The rows below give T cell receptor beta chains drawn from one sample of a study of cytotoxic CD8 clonotypes in ibrutinib-treated CLL. Sequencing was performed with immunoSEQ multiplex PCR; in TCRdb, only in-frame clones are kept and a portion is missing. This sample has over 25,000 clones, with about three quarters found just once. Sequences were derived from PBMCs, sampled after 36 months of ibrutinib treatment. These receptors all come from a human donor with chronic lymphocytic leukemia. The CDR3 runs from the conserved cysteine through the conserved F or W. Only part of the rows carry a size: once, few, many, or a class if the clone is expanded.

J: TRBJ2-1; size: NA; V: TRBV4-1; CDR3: CASSQGASGGASDEQFF
J: TRBJ1-3; size: once; V: TRBV6-5; CDR3: CASNSRDRGGNTIYF
J: TRBJ1-5; size: NA; V: TRBV6-5; CDR3: CATGTDFYQPQHF
J: TRBJ1-5; size: few; V: TRBV4-2; CDR3: CASSQATGKGNQPQHF
J: TRBJ2-7; size: NA; V: TRBV11-2; CDR3: CASSLVGSGAAHSYEQYF
J: TRBJ2-7; size: NA; V: TRBV6-6; CDR3: CASGRGNYEQYF
J: TRBJ1-5; size: many; V: TRBV7-8; CDR3: CASSSSGQMGQPQHF
J: TRBJ1-6; size: once; V: TRBV5-1; CDR3: CASSFGQGADSPLHF
J: TRBJ1-2; size: many; V: TRBV11-2; CDR3: CASSFQGGGYTF
J: TRBJ1-5; size: NA; V: TRBV18; CDR3: CASSQQGAGQPQHF
J: TRBJ1-6; size: NA; V: TRBV11-2; CDR3: CASSLNYYNSPLHF
J: TRBJ2-5; size: NA; V: TRBV14; CDR3: CASSQDPGPQETQYF
J: TRBJ2-4; size: NA; V: TRBV5-5; CDR3: CASSLAGVNIQYF
J: TRBJ1-5; size: once; V: TRBV27; CDR3: CASSPLGRGRLSNQPQHF
J: TRBJ1-1; size: NA; V: TRBV30; CDR3: CAWSGEGGTEAFF
J: TRBJ2-7; size: NA; V: TRBV27; CDR3: CASSSTGPPRTYEQYF
J: TRBJ2-7; size: NA; V: TRBV2; CDR3: CASSEYATYEQYF
J: TRBJ2-7; size: NA; V: TRBV5-1; CDR3: CASSIGGGNPYEQYF
J: TRBJ1-1; size: once; V: TRBV6-1; CDR3: CASRREGQGNTEAFF
J: TRBJ2-1; size: NA; V: TRBV9; CDR3: CASSAGYNEQFF
J: TRBJ1-5; size: NA; V: TRBV27; CDR3: CASSSLLPGPYSSNQPQHF
J: TRBJ2-7; size: NA; V: TRBV6-5; CDR3: CASSYGQGNKYF
J: TRBJ1-5; size: NA; V: TRBV7-3; CDR3: CASSLTIGGPQHF
J: TRBJ1-5; size: NA; V: TRBV10-3; CDR3: CAISEERGNQPQHF
J: TRBJ1-2; size: NA; V: TRBV4-1; CDR3: CASSQDYQGRGYTF
J: TRBJ1-6; size: few; V: TRBV7-6; CDR3: CASSFGLAASPLHF
J: TRBJ2-7; size: NA; V: TRBV5-4; CDR3: CASSFGTSSSYEQYF
J: TRBJ1-2; size: NA; V: TRBV6-5; CDR3: CASSRRDGYGYTF
J: TRBJ1-2; size: NA; V: TRBV25-1; CDR3: CASSDLTGGGYTF
J: TRBJ1-1; size: NA; V: TRBV27; CDR3: CASSPDREAINTEAFF
J: TRBJ2-5; size: NA; V: TRBV4-2; CDR3: CASSQGGQGDETQYF
J: TRBJ1-3; size: NA; V: TRBV27; CDR3: CASSITGTSGNTIYF
J: TRBJ2-2; size: NA; V: TRBV5-1; CDR3: CASSSLALDRSYTGELFF
J: TRBJ2-1; size: NA; V: TRBV27; CDR3: CASSSGGTGTYNEQFF
J: TRBJ2-7; size: once; V: TRBV27; CDR3: CASSPWASGGAYEQYF
J: TRBJ1-1; size: NA; V: TRBV6-5; CDR3: CASSRGLMNTEAFF
J: TRBJ1-2; size: few; V: TRBV6-6; CDR3: CASSYSLGSYGYTF
J: TRBJ2-3; size: NA; V: TRBV9; CDR3: CASSVLAGGLEDTQYF
J: TRBJ2-5; size: NA; V: TRBV5-1; CDR3: CATQPLGGVQETQYF
J: TRBJ2-7; size: NA; V: TRBV7-3; CDR3: CASSLTGGSYEQYF
J: TRBJ1-1; size: once; V: TRBV19; CDR3: CASSISLNTEAFF
J: TRBJ2-5; size: NA; V: TRBV4-1; CDR3: CASSQEPGAKETQYF
J: TRBJ2-1; size: NA; V: TRBV13; CDR3: CASSLERGALYNEQFF
J: TRBJ2-2; size: NA; V: TRBV14; CDR3: CASSLYRVTGELFF
J: TRBJ1-5; size: NA; V: TRBV6-6; CDR3: CASSYSTGSNQPQHF